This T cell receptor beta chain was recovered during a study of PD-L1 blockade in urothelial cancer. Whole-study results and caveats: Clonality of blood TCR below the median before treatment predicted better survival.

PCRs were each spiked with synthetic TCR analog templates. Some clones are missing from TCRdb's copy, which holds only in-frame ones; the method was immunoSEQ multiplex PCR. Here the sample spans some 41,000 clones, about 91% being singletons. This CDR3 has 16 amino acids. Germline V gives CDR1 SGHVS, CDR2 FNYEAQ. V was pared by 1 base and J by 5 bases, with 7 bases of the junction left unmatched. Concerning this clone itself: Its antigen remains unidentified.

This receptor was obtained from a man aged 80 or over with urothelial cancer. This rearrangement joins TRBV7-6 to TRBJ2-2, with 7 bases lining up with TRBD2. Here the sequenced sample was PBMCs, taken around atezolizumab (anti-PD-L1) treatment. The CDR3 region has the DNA TGTGCCAGCAGCTTAGGTGTGGGAGGGCAGACCGGGGAGCTGTTTTTT. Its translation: CASSLGVGGQTGELFF.